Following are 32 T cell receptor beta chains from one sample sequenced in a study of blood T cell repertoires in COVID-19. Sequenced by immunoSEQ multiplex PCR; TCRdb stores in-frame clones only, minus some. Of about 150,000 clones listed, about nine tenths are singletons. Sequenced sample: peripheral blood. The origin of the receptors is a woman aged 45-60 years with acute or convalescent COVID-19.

CDR3 bases: TGTGCCAGCAGTTTGTCGTGGGGATCGACAGGGGGCAGGTACGAGCAGTACTTC. It specifies CASSLSWGSTGGRYEQYF. The chain links TRBV28 to TRBJ2-7; 10 bases are shared with TRBD1. CDR3 size: 18 residues. The germline CDR1 and CDR2 sequences are MDHEN and SYDVKM. The V segment lost 3 bases and the J segment 4 bases; nucleotides outside the gene matches: 15.

As DNA, the CDR3 is TGCAGCGTTGCCCAGGGGGGAAACTATGGCTACACCTTC. It encodes CSVAQGGNYGYTF. This chain joins TRBV29-1 and TRBJ1-2, with TRBD1 matching over 7 bases. The CDR3 is 13 residues long. Germline V gene lookup returns CDR1 SQVTM and CDR2 ANQGSEA. After removal of 4 bases from V and 2 bases from J, the junction contained 4 bases not matched to a gene.

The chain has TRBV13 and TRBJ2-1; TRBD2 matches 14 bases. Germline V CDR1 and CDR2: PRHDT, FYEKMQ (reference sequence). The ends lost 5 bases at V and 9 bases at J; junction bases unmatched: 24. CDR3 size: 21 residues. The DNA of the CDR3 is TGTGCCAGCAGCCCATCCTTACCGGGACTAGCGGGAGCAGAGGAGTGGGGTGAGCAGTTCTTC. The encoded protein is CASSPSLPGLAGAEEWGEQFF. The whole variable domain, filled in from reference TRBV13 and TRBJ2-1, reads AAGVIQSPRHLIKEKRETATLKCYPIPRHDTVYWYQQGPGQDPQFLISFYEKMQSDKGSIPDRFSAQQFSDYHSELNMSSLELGDSALYFCASSPSLPGLAGAEEWGEQFFGPGTRLTVL.

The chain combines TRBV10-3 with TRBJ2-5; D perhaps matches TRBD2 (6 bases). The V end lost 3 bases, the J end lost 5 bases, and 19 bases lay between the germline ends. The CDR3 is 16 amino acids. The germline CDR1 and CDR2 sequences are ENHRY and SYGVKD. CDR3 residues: CAISDRRAGEWETQYF. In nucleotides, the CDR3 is TGTGCCATCAGTGATAGGAGGGCCGGGGAGTGGGAGACCCAGTACTTC.

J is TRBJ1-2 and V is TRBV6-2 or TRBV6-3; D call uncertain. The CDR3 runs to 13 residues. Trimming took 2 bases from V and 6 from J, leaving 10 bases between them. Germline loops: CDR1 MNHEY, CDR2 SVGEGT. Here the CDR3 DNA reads TGTGCCAGCAGTTACCCCTCAGTAAATGGCTACACCTTC. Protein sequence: CASSYPSVNGYTF.

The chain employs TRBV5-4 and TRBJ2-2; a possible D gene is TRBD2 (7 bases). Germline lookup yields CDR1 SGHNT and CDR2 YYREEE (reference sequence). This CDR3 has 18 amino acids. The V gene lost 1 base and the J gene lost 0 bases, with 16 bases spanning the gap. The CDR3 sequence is CASSLFRGAETNTGELFF. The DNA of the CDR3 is TGTGCCAGCAGCTTGTTCCGGGGGGCGGAAACGAACACCGGGGAGCTGTTTTTT.

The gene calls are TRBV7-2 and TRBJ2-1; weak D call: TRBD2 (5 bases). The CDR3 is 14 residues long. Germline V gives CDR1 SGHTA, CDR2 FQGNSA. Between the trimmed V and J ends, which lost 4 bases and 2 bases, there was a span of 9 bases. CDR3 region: CASSSQRTYNEQFF. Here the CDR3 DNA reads TGTGCCAGCAGCTCCCAGCGGACCTACAATGAGCAGTTCTTC.

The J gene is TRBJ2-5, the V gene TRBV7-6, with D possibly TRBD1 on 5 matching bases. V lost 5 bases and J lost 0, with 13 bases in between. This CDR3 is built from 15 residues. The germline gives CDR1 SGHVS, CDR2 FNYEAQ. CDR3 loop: CASSPYRQYQETQYF. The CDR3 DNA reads TGTGCCAGCAGCCCCTACAGGCAGTACCAAGAGACCCAGTACTTC.

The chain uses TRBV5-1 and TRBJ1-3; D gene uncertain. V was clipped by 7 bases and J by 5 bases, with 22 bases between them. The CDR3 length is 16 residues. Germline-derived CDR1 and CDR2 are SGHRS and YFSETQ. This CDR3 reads CASHLGNGATRNTIYF. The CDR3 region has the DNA TGCGCCAGCCACCTCGGAAACGGAGCTACTAGAAACACCATATATTTT.

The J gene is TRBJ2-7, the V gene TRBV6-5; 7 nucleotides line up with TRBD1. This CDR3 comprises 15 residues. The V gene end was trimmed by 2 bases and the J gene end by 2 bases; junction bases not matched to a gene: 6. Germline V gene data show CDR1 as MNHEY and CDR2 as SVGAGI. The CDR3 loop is CASSYDGRGTYEQYF. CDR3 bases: TGTGCCAGCAGTTACGACGGCAGGGGGACCTACGAGCAGTACTTC.

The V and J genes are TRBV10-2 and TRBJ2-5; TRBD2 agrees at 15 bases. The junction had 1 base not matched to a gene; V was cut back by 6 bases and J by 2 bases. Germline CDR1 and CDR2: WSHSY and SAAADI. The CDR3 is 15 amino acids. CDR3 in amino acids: CASSGTSGGQETQYF. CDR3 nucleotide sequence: TGCGCCAGCAGCGGGACTAGCGGGGGGCAAGAGACCCAGTACTTC.

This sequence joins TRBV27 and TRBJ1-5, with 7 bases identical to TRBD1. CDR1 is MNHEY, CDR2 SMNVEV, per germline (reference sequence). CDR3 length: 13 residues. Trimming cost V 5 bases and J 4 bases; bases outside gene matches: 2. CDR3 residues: CASSKQGNQPQHF. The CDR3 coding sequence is TGTGCCAGCAGTAAACAGGGGAATCAGCCCCAGCATTTT.

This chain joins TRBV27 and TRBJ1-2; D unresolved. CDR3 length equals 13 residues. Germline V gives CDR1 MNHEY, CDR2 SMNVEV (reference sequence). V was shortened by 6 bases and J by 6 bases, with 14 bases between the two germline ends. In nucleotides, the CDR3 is TGTGCCAGCAGCATCGACGGGAGCCATGGCTACACCTTC. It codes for CASSIDGSHGYTF.

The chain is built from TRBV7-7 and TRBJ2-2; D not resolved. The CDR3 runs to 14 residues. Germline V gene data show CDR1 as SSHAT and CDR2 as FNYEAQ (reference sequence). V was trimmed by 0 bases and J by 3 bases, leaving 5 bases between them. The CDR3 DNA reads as TGTGCCAGCAGCTTAGCCCGGGACACCGGGGAGCTGTTTTTT. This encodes CASSLARDTGELFF.

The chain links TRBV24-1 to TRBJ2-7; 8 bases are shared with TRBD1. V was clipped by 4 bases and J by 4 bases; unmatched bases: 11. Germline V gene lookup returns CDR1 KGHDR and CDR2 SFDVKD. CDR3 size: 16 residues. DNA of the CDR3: TGTGCCACCAGTGACCGGACGGGACAGGACGTATACGAGCAGTACTTC. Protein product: CATSDRTGQDVYEQYF.

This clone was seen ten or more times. The CDR3 DNA sequence: TGTGCCAGCAGCTTGGGGACAGGACACAATGAGCAGTTCTTC. This encodes CASSLGTGHNEQFF. The chain carries TRBV5-5 and TRBJ2-1, with TRBD1 identical over 7 bases. The CDR3 length is 14 residues. From germline, CDR1 is SGHKS and CDR2 YYEKEE (reference sequence). The J segment lost 5 bases and the V segment lost 0 bases, leaving 2 bases of the junction unmatched.

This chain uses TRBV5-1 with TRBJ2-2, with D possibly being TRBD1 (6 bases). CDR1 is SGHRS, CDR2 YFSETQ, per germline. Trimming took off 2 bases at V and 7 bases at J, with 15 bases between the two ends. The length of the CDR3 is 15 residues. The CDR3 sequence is CASSFTGSRGGELFF. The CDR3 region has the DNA TGCGCCAGCAGCTTCACAGGGTCCAGGGGCGGGGAGCTGTTTTTT.

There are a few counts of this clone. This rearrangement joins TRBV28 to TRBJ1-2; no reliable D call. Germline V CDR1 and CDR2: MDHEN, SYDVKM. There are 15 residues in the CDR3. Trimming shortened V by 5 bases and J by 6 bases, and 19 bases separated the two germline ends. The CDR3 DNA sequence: TGTGCCAGCAGTCCAGCGAGTGGAGGGTTGAATGGCTACACCTTC. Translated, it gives CASSPASGGLNGYTF.

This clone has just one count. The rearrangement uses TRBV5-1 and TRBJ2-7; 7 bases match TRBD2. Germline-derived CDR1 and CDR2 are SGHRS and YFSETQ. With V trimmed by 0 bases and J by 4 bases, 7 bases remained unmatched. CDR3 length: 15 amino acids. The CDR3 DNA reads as TGCGCCAGCAGCTTGGTTGGCGGGGGAGAATACGAGCAGTACTTC. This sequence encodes CASSLVGGGEYEQYF.

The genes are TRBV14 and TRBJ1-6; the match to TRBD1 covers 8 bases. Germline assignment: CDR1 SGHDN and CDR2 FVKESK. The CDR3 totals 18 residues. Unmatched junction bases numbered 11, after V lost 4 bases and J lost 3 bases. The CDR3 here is CASSLKDGTGLYNSPLHF. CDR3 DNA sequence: TGTGCCAGCAGCCTGAAAGATGGGACAGGACTCTATAATTCACCCCTCCACTTT.

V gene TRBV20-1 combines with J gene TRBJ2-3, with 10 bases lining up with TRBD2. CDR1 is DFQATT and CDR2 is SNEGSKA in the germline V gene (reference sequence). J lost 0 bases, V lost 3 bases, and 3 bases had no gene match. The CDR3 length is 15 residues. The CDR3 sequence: CSASSGLASTDTQYF. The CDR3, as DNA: TGCAGTGCTAGTTCGGGACTAGCGAGCACAGATACGCAGTATTTT.

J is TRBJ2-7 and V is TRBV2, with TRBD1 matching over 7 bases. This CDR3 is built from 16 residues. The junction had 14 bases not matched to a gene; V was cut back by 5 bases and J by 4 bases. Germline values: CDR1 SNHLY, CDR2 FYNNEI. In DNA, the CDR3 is TGTGCCAGCAGTACCCCGAGACAGGGAAGGGTTTACGAGCAGTACTTC. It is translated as CASSTPRQGRVYEQYF.

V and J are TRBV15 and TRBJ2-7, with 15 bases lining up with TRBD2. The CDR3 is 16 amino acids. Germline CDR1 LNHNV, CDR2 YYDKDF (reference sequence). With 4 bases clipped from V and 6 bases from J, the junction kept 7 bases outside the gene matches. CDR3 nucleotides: TGTGCCACCAGCACCTGGACTAGCGGGAGGGCGCGCGAGCAGTACTTC. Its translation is CATSTWTSGRAREQYF.

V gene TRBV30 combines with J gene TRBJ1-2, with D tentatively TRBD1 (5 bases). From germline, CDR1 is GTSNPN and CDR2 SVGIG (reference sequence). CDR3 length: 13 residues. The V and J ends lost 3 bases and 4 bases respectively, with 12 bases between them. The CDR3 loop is CAWSFRGTYGYTF. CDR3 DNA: TGTGCCTGGAGCTTTAGGGGTACCTATGGCTACACCTTC.

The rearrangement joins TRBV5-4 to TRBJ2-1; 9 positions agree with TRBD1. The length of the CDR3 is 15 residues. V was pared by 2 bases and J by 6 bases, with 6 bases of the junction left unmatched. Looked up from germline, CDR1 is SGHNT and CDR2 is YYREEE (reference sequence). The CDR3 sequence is CASSLRDRAGNEQFF. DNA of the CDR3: TGTGCCAGCAGCTTACGGGACAGGGCAGGCAATGAGCAGTTCTTC. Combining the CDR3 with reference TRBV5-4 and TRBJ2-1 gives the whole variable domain ETGVTQSPTHLIKTRGQQVTLRCSSQSGHNTVSWYQQALGQGPQFIFQYYREEENGRGNFPPRFSGLQFPNYSSELNVNALELDDSALYLCASSLRDRAGNEQFFGPGTRLTVL.

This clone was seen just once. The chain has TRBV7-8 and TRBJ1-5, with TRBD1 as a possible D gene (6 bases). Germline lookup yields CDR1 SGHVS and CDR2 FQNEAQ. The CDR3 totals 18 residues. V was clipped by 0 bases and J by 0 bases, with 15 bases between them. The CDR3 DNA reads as TGTGCCAGCAGCTTAGCGCAGGGGACAAGAATTAGCAATCAGCCCCAGCATTTT. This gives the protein CASSLAQGTRISNQPQHF. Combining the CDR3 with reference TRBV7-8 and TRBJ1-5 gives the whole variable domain GAGVSQSPRYKVAKRGQDVALRCDPISGHVSLFWYQQALGQGPEFLTYFQNEAQLDKSGLPSDRFFAERPEGSVSTLKIQRTQQEDSAVYLCASSLAQGTRISNQPQHFGDGTRLSIL.

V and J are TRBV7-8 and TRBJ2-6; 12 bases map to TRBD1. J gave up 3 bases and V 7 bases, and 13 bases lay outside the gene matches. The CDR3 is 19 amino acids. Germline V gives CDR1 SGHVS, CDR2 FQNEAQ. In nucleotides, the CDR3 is TGTGCCAGCAATAAAGGTTTCCGGGACAGGGGGCATGGGGCCAACGTCCTGACTTTC. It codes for CASNKGFRDRGHGANVLTF.

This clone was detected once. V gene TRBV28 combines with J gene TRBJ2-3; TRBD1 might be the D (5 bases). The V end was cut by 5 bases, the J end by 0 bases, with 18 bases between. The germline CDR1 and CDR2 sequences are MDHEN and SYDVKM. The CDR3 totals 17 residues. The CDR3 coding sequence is TGTGCCAGCAGTCCCCCCAGGTTGGGGCTGAGCACAGATACGCAGTATTTT. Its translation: CASSPPRLGLSTDTQYF.

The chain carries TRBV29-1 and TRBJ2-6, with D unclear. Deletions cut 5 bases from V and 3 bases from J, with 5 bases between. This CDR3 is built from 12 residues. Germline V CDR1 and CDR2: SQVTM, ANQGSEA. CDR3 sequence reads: CSVTLGANVLTF. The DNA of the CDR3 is TGCAGCGTTACTCTTGGGGCCAACGTCCTGACTTTC.

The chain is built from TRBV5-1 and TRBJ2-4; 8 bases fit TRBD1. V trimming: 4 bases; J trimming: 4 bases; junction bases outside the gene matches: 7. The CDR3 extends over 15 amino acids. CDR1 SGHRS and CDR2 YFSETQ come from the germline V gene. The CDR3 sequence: CASSAQDREKNIQYF. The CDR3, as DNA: TGCGCCAGCAGCGCACAGGACAGGGAAAAAAACATTCAGTACTTC.

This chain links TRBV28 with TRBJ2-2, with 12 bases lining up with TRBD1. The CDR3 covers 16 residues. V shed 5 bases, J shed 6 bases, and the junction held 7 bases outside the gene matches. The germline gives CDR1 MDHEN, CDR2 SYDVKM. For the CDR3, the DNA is TGTGCCAGCAGTGCCGGCGGGACAGGGGGCCCCGGGGAGCTGTTTTTT. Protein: CASSAGGTGGPGELFF.

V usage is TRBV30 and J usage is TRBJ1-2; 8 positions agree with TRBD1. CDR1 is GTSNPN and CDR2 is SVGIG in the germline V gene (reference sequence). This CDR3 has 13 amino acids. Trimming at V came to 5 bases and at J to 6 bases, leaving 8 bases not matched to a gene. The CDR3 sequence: CAWGVTGGNGYTF. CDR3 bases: TGTGCCTGGGGGGTAACAGGGGGGAATGGCTACACCTTC.